This T cell receptor (beta chain) appears in the sequencing data of a study of early T cells in non-severe SARS-CoV-2 infection. Study in general: The authors sequenced bulk RNA from unsorted whole blood, leaving chains unpaired. Study outcomes and limitations: The VDJdb matching leaned toward anti-spike CD8 responses and overlooked private and CD4 specificities.

To note about this clonotype: Its target is unknown.

Individually, cDNA molecules had unique molecular identifiers attached to them. TCRdb used MiXCR to reprocess the 5' RACE reads, holding one entry per CDR3 protein. The sample includes about 36,000 distinct CDR3 sequences, less than 8% of them seen just once. Germline V gene data show CDR1 as SEHNR and CDR2 as FQNEAQ (reference sequence). Trimming cost V 6 bases and J 9 bases, with 12 bases left between them. The length of the CDR3 is 12 residues. The material sequenced was whole blood, taken at baseline. The receptor was isolated from an adult who was a healthcare worker with PCR-confirmed SARS-CoV-2 infection or an uninfected control (not recorded which). The gene calls are TRBV7-9 and TRBJ2-1, with a weak D call TRBD2 (5 bases). Here the CDR3 reads CASRQDAGEQFF. CDR3 coding DNA: TGTGCCAGCAGGCAAGATGCGGGTGAGCAGTTCTTC.